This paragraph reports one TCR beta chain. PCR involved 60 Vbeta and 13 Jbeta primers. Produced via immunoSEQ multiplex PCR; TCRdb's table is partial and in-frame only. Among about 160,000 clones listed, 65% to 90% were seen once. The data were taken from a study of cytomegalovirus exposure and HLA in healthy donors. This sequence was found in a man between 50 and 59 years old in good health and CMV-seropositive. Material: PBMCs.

This CDR3 is CASSLEGVVSSYNEQFF. The CDR3 nucleotides read TGTGCCAGCAGCTTAGAGGGGGTAGTCAGCTCCTACAATGAGCAGTTCTTC. V gene TRBV7-9 combines with J gene TRBJ2-1; tentative D call: TRBD1 (6 bases). CDR1 is SEHNR and CDR2 is FQNEAQ in the germline V gene (reference sequence). V was clipped by 1 base and J by 0 bases, with 13 bases between them. The CDR3 runs to 17 residues.